The rows below give T cell receptor beta chains drawn from one sample of a study of shared clonotypes between healthy human individuals. TCRdb's copy holds only in-frame clones and misses some; the assay was immunoSEQ multiplex PCR. The sample has 1.5 million to 2.5 million clones, about 95% seen once. The sequencing input was naive CD8+ T cells sorted from blood. Every receptor here comes from a man between 18 and 29 years old in good health. Both conserved end residues are part of each CDR3. The D gene is left open where the match is weak. Clone size, where shown, is once, few, many, or a class for clones that have expanded.

j_call: TRBJ2-1; d_call: TRBD2; cdr3_length: 16; v_call: TRBV2; clone_size: -; cdr3_nt: TGTGCCAGCAGTGAAGCGTGGGCTAGCGGGGACAATGAGCAGTTCTTC; cdr3_aa: CASSEAWASGDNEQFF
j_call: TRBJ1-5; d_call: -; cdr3_length: 14; v_call: TRBV4-1; clone_size: -; cdr3_nt: TGCGCCAGCAGCCAATCCAATAGCAATCAGCCCCAGCATTTT; cdr3_aa: CASSQSNSNQPQHF
j_call: TRBJ2-7; d_call: -; cdr3_length: 12; v_call: TRBV27; clone_size: -; cdr3_nt: TGTGCCAGCAGCCCCCGGGGGCTCGAGCAGTACTTC; cdr3_aa: CASSPRGLEQYF
j_call: TRBJ1-1; d_call: TRBD1; cdr3_length: 13; v_call: TRBV6-5; clone_size: -; cdr3_nt: TGTGCCAGCAGCGCGGGACAGGACACTGAAGCTTTCTTT; cdr3_aa: CASSAGQDTEAFF
j_call: TRBJ2-7; d_call: -; cdr3_length: 15; v_call: TRBV28; clone_size: -; cdr3_nt: TGTGCCAGCAGTTCCCCATCGGGGATCCCCTACGAGCAGTACTTC; cdr3_aa: CASSSPSGIPYEQYF
j_call: TRBJ2-1; d_call: TRBD2; cdr3_length: 16; v_call: TRBV19; clone_size: once; cdr3_nt: TGTGCCAGTAGTATAGTTGAGACTAGCGGGTACAATGAGCAGTTCTTC; cdr3_aa: CASSIVETSGYNEQFF
j_call: TRBJ2-1; d_call: -; cdr3_length: 16; v_call: TRBV11-2; clone_size: -; cdr3_nt: TGTGCCAGCAGCTTAAGGCTAAAAAACCCCCAGGATGAGCAGTTCTTC; cdr3_aa: CASSLRLKNPQDEQFF
j_call: TRBJ2-6; d_call: -; cdr3_length: 14; v_call: TRBV6-5; clone_size: -; cdr3_nt: TGTGCCAGCAGCTACGAGAGGGGAGTCAACGTCCTGACTTTC; cdr3_aa: CASSYERGVNVLTF
j_call: TRBJ2-1; d_call: TRBD2; cdr3_length: 15; v_call: TRBV11-2; clone_size: -; cdr3_nt: TGTGCCAGCAGCGACTACGGGGGGGCCGCCCATGAGCAGTTCTTC; cdr3_aa: CASSDYGGAAHEQFF
j_call: TRBJ2-2; d_call: -; cdr3_length: 13; v_call: TRBV4-3; clone_size: once; cdr3_nt: TGCGCCAGCAGCCGCGCGGCCCTCGGGGAGCTGTTTTTT; cdr3_aa: CASSRAALGELFF
j_call: TRBJ2-7; d_call: -; cdr3_length: 14; v_call: TRBV27; clone_size: -; cdr3_nt: TGTGCCAGCAGTTTATCCGGCAGTACCTACGAGCAGTACTTC; cdr3_aa: CASSLSGSTYEQYF
j_call: TRBJ1-1; d_call: -; cdr3_length: 12; v_call: TRBV29-1; clone_size: once; cdr3_nt: TGCAGCGTCGACCGGGGCGGCACTGAAGCTTTCTTT; cdr3_aa: CSVDRGGTEAFF
j_call: TRBJ1-3; d_call: TRBD1; cdr3_length: 14; v_call: TRBV18; clone_size: once; cdr3_nt: TGTGCCAGCTCGACAGGGAACTCTGGAAACACCATATATTTT; cdr3_aa: CASSTGNSGNTIYF
j_call: TRBJ2-7; d_call: TRBD1; cdr3_length: 18; v_call: TRBV5-4; clone_size: once; cdr3_nt: TGTGCCAGCAGCTTGTTGGGCCCCGGACAGGGTATACCCTACGAGCAGTACTTC; cdr3_aa: CASSLLGPGQGIPYEQYF
j_call: TRBJ2-1; d_call: -; cdr3_length: 11; v_call: TRBV7-9; clone_size: few; cdr3_nt: TGTGCCAGCAGCTTCCCCAATGAGCAGTTCTTC; cdr3_aa: CASSFPNEQFF
j_call: TRBJ2-2; d_call: TRBD2; cdr3_length: 14; v_call: TRBV13; clone_size: once; cdr3_nt: TGTGCCAGCAGCTTAGGCCTAGCGGCCGGGGAGCTGTTTTTT; cdr3_aa: CASSLGLAAGELFF
j_call: TRBJ2-7; d_call: TRBD1; cdr3_length: 14; v_call: TRBV9; clone_size: -; cdr3_nt: TGTGCCAGCAGCCCCGGGGACAGGGAGCTCGAGCAGTACTTC; cdr3_aa: CASSPGDRELEQYF
j_call: TRBJ2-7; d_call: -; cdr3_length: 12; v_call: TRBV13; clone_size: -; cdr3_nt: TGTGCCAGCAGCCAAGGGGGTGACGAGCAGTACTTC; cdr3_aa: CASSQGGDEQYF
j_call: TRBJ2-1; d_call: -; cdr3_length: 15; v_call: TRBV13; clone_size: -; cdr3_nt: TGTGCCAGCAGCTTAGGCTACAACTCCTACAATGAGCAGTTCTTC; cdr3_aa: CASSLGYNSYNEQFF
j_call: TRBJ2-2; d_call: TRBD2; cdr3_length: 15; v_call: TRBV19; clone_size: -; cdr3_nt: TGTGCCAGTAGTAGGACTAGCGGGAGTAGCGGGGAGCTGTTTTTT; cdr3_aa: CASSRTSGSSGELFF
j_call: TRBJ1-5; d_call: -; cdr3_length: 12; v_call: TRBV27; clone_size: few; cdr3_nt: TGTGCCAGCTCGGCGTTTAATCAGCCCCAGCATTTT; cdr3_aa: CASSAFNQPQHF
j_call: TRBJ2-2; d_call: TRBD2; cdr3_length: 18; v_call: TRBV19; clone_size: -; cdr3_nt: TGTGCCAGTAGTATCTGGGTACTAGCGGGAGGGAACACCGGGGAGCTGTTTTTT; cdr3_aa: CASSIWVLAGGNTGELFF
j_call: TRBJ2-1; d_call: -; cdr3_length: 16; v_call: TRBV5-1; clone_size: once; cdr3_nt: TGCGCCAGCAGTTATTTCAGGGCTGACTCCTACAATGAGCAGTTCTTC; cdr3_aa: CASSYFRADSYNEQFF
j_call: TRBJ2-7; d_call: -; cdr3_length: 12; v_call: TRBV18; clone_size: -; cdr3_nt: TGTGCCAGCTCACCCCAACACTACGAGCAGTACTTC; cdr3_aa: CASSPQHYEQYF
j_call: TRBJ2-7; d_call: TRBD1; cdr3_length: 14; v_call: TRBV9; clone_size: -; cdr3_nt: TGTGCCAGCAGCGCGGGACAGGTAGGCTACGAGCAGTACTTC; cdr3_aa: CASSAGQVGYEQYF
j_call: TRBJ1-2; d_call: TRBD1; cdr3_length: 17; v_call: TRBV28; clone_size: -; cdr3_nt: TGTGCCAGCAGTTCCATCCCCGGGGACAGTGGAACCTATGGCTACACCTTC; cdr3_aa: CASSSIPGDSGTYGYTF
j_call: TRBJ1-4; d_call: -; cdr3_length: 14; v_call: TRBV19; clone_size: -; cdr3_nt: TGTGCCAGTACCGACGGGGGACTCGGTGAAAAACTGTTTTTT; cdr3_aa: CASTDGGLGEKLFF
j_call: TRBJ2-7; d_call: -; cdr3_length: 11; v_call: TRBV11-1; clone_size: -; cdr3_nt: TGTGCCAGCAGCCGACCCTACGAGCAGTACTTC; cdr3_aa: CASSRPYEQYF
j_call: TRBJ2-2; d_call: -; cdr3_length: 13; v_call: TRBV6-5; clone_size: once; cdr3_nt: TGTGCCAGCAGTCACCATCTTAGCGGGGAGCTGTTTTTT; cdr3_aa: CASSHHLSGELFF
j_call: TRBJ2-1; d_call: TRBD2; cdr3_length: 16; v_call: TRBV6-6; clone_size: -; cdr3_nt: TGTGCCAGCAGTTACTCCCTAGCGGGAGGGCACAATGAGCAGTTCTTC; cdr3_aa: CASSYSLAGGHNEQFF
j_call: TRBJ1-6; d_call: -; cdr3_length: 17; v_call: TRBV11-2; clone_size: -; cdr3_nt: TGTGCCAGCAGCTCCGGCGGCCACGACTCCTATAATTCACCCCTCCACTTT; cdr3_aa: CASSSGGHDSYNSPLHF
j_call: TRBJ2-1; d_call: -; cdr3_length: 13; v_call: TRBV4-2; clone_size: -; cdr3_nt: TGTGCCAGCAGCGGCAGGGGTGGCAATGAGCAGTTCTTC; cdr3_aa: CASSGRGGNEQFF
j_call: TRBJ1-1; d_call: -; cdr3_length: 14; v_call: TRBV7-9; clone_size: once; cdr3_nt: TGTGCCAGCAGCCCGACGGCGAGTCAGGCCGAAGCTTTCTTT; cdr3_aa: CASSPTASQAEAFF
j_call: TRBJ2-2; d_call: -; cdr3_length: 15; v_call: TRBV5-1; clone_size: -; cdr3_nt: TGCGCCAGCAGCTTGGGCCTACCTAACACCGGGGAGCTGTTTTTT; cdr3_aa: CASSLGLPNTGELFF
j_call: TRBJ1-5; d_call: TRBD1; cdr3_length: 14; v_call: TRBV27; clone_size: -; cdr3_nt: TGTGCCAGCAGTATTACAGGGGGTAGTCAGCCCCAGCATTTT; cdr3_aa: CASSITGGSQPQHF
j_call: TRBJ2-7; d_call: TRBD1; cdr3_length: 13; v_call: TRBV7-8; clone_size: -; cdr3_nt: TGTGCCAGCAGCGCGACAGGGTCCTACGAGCAGTACTTC; cdr3_aa: CASSATGSYEQYF
j_call: TRBJ2-3; d_call: -; cdr3_length: 14; v_call: TRBV11-2; clone_size: -; cdr3_nt: TGTGCCAGCAGCTTACTATCCGAGTTAGATACGCAGTATTTT; cdr3_aa: CASSLLSELDTQYF
j_call: TRBJ2-5; d_call: -; cdr3_length: 13; v_call: TRBV28; clone_size: -; cdr3_nt: TGTGCCTCAAACCCGGGATTCCAAGAGACCCAGTACTTC; cdr3_aa: CASNPGFQETQYF
j_call: TRBJ2-1; d_call: TRBD2; cdr3_length: 17; v_call: TRBV7-9; clone_size: -; cdr3_nt: TGTGCCAGCAGCTTAAGACCGGGACTAGCCTCCGACAATGAGCAGTTCTTC; cdr3_aa: CASSLRPGLASDNEQFF
j_call: TRBJ2-1; d_call: TRBD1; cdr3_length: 14; v_call: TRBV7-3; clone_size: -; cdr3_nt: TGTGCCAGCAGCTTAAGGGACAGGGGGAATGAGCAGTTCTTC; cdr3_aa: CASSLRDRGNEQFF
j_call: TRBJ2-7; d_call: TRBD1; cdr3_length: 18; v_call: TRBV27; clone_size: -; cdr3_nt: TGTGCCAGCAGTTTATCGGGACAGGGGGCGCAGGATATCTACGAGCAGTACTTC; cdr3_aa: CASSLSGQGAQDIYEQYF
j_call: TRBJ2-7; d_call: TRBD2; cdr3_length: 16; v_call: TRBV4-2; clone_size: -; cdr3_nt: TGTGCCAGCAGCCAAGAGCCGGGGGGGGCATCCTACGAGCAGTACTTC; cdr3_aa: CASSQEPGGASYEQYF
j_call: TRBJ2-1; d_call: TRBD1; cdr3_length: 18; v_call: TRBV15; clone_size: -; cdr3_nt: TGTGCCACCAGCAAGCCACCCCGCGGGACAGGCGAGGTCGATGAGCAGTTCTTC; cdr3_aa: CATSKPPRGTGEVDEQFF
j_call: TRBJ2-7; d_call: -; cdr3_length: 13; v_call: TRBV25-1; clone_size: -; cdr3_nt: TGTGCCAGCAGTCCGGGTCCACACCACGAGCAGTACTTC; cdr3_aa: CASSPGPHHEQYF
j_call: TRBJ2-7; d_call: TRBD1; cdr3_length: 14; v_call: TRBV15; clone_size: -; cdr3_nt: TGTGCCACCAGCACCGAGGGGGCGAATAACGAGCAGTACTTC; cdr3_aa: CATSTEGANNEQYF
j_call: TRBJ2-5; d_call: -; cdr3_length: 15; v_call: TRBV4-1; clone_size: -; cdr3_nt: TGCGCCAGCAGCCAAGGAGAACTAGTCGGAGAGACCCAGTACTTC; cdr3_aa: CASSQGELVGETQYF
j_call: TRBJ2-5; d_call: -; cdr3_length: 13; v_call: TRBV4-2; clone_size: -; cdr3_nt: TGTGCCAGCAGCCCTCCGGGACAAGAGACCCAGTACTTC; cdr3_aa: CASSPPGQETQYF
j_call: TRBJ1-2; d_call: -; cdr3_length: 14; v_call: TRBV19; clone_size: -; cdr3_nt: TGTGCCAGTCAACCCGGGGGCGCATCTCGAGGCTACACCTTC; cdr3_aa: CASQPGGASRGYTF
j_call: TRBJ1-6; d_call: TRBD1; cdr3_length: 14; v_call: TRBV6-5; clone_size: -; cdr3_nt: TGTGCCAGCCAGACCGGGACAGGGGATTCACCCCTCCACTTT; cdr3_aa: CASQTGTGDSPLHF
j_call: TRBJ1-3; d_call: -; cdr3_length: 17; v_call: TRBV29-1; clone_size: -; cdr3_nt: TGCAGCGTTGATCTTATCGGACCTACGTCCTCTGGAAACACCATATATTTT; cdr3_aa: CSVDLIGPTSSGNTIYF
j_call: TRBJ1-5; d_call: -; cdr3_length: 15; v_call: TRBV4-1; clone_size: -; cdr3_nt: TGCGCCAGCAGCCAACTTTTCAAAAGCAATCAGCCCCAGCATTTT; cdr3_aa: CASSQLFKSNQPQHF
j_call: TRBJ1-2; d_call: TRBD1; cdr3_length: 12; v_call: TRBV7-9; clone_size: -; cdr3_nt: TGTGCCAGCAGCCAGGGACAGTATGGCTACACCTTC; cdr3_aa: CASSQGQYGYTF
j_call: TRBJ2-6; d_call: -; cdr3_length: 18; v_call: TRBV9; clone_size: -; cdr3_nt: TGTGCCAGCAGCGTAGCCCACTCCCCGACAGCTGGGGCCAACGTCCTGACTTTC; cdr3_aa: CASSVAHSPTAGANVLTF
j_call: TRBJ2-7; d_call: -; cdr3_length: 11; v_call: TRBV7-9; clone_size: -; cdr3_nt: TGTGCCAGCAGCTCCCCAGGGGAGCAGTACTTC; cdr3_aa: CASSSPGEQYF
j_call: TRBJ2-1; d_call: -; cdr3_length: 13; v_call: TRBV7-9; clone_size: -; cdr3_nt: TGTGCCAGCAGCCCTCCGGATCCCAATGAGCAGTTCTTC; cdr3_aa: CASSPPDPNEQFF
j_call: TRBJ2-3; d_call: -; cdr3_length: 14; v_call: TRBV7-3; clone_size: -; cdr3_nt: TGTGCCAGCAGCCCATGGTCCTATTCAGATACGCAGTATTTT; cdr3_aa: CASSPWSYSDTQYF
j_call: TRBJ2-2; d_call: -; cdr3_length: 15; v_call: TRBV13; clone_size: -; cdr3_nt: TGTGCCAGCAGCTTCCCGGGAGAGAGCACCGGGGAGCTGTTTTTT; cdr3_aa: CASSFPGESTGELFF